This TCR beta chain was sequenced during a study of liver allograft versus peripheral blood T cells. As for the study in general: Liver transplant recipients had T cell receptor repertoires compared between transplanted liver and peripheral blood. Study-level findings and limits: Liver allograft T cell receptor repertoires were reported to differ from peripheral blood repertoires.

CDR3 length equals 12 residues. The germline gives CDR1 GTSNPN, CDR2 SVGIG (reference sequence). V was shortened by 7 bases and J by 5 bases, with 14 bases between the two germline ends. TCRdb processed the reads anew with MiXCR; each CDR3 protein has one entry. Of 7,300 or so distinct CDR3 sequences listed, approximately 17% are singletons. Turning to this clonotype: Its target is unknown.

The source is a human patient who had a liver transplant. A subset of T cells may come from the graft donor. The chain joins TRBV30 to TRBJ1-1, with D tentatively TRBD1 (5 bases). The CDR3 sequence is CASSGEGTEAFF. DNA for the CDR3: TGTGCCTCCTCCGGGGAGGGGACTGAAGCTTTCTTT.